This T cell receptor beta chain comes out of a study of identifying expanded T cells in peripheral blood. Collection occurred without any documented infections or immune events in donors. This table comes from immunoSEQ multiplex PCR, and its TCRdb copy is limited to in-frame clones, with some not included. The sample yields about 94,000 clones, approximately 85% seen once. The source is a person aged 18 to 70 in good health. The specimen sequenced was blood.

CDR3 sequence reads: CASRYRDGPHNEQFF. In DNA form, the CDR3 reads TGTGCCAGTAGATACCGGGACGGCCCACACAATGAGCAGTTCTTC. V usage is TRBV19 and J usage is TRBJ2-1; possibly TRBD1 or TRBD2 for D (5 bases each). The ends were cut back, 6 bases at V and 5 bases at J, with 17 bases in the middle. The CDR3 loop spans 15 amino acids. Per germline, CDR1 LNHDA and CDR2 SQIVND (reference sequence).